A single sample is the source of the 3 T cell receptor beta chains below, sequenced in a study of blood T cell repertoires in COVID-19. Assay: immunoSEQ multiplex PCR; the TCRdb copy retains only in-frame clones and omits some. The sample holds approximately 200,000 clones, about 90% seen once. What was sequenced was peripheral blood. Every receptor here comes from a man between 40 and 49 years old with active or convalescent COVID-19.

The chain is built from TRBV30 and TRBJ1-3, with a possible D match to TRBD1 (5 bases). The V end was cut by 0 bases, the J end by 4 bases, with 10 bases between. This CDR3 is built from 14 residues. Germline V CDR1 and CDR2: GTSNPN, SVGIG (reference sequence). CDR3: CAWSVGGKGNTIYF. In nucleotides, the CDR3 is TGTGCCTGGAGTGTGGGGGGGAAAGGAAACACCATATATTTT. Full variable domain (missing parts from reference TRBV30 and TRBJ1-3): SQTIHQWPATLVQPVGSPLSLECTVEGTSNPNLYWYRQAAGRGLQLLFYSVGIGQISSEVPQNLSASRPQDRQFILSSKKLLLSDSGFYLCAWSVGGKGNTIYFGEGSWLTVV.

DNA of the CDR3: TGTGCCAGCAGTGAAACAGGGGGGAGCGCTGAAGCTTTCTTT. Translation: CASSETGGSAEAFF. This rearrangement joins TRBV2 to TRBJ1-1, with 8 bases identical to TRBD1. V was pared by 2 bases and J by 6 bases, with 5 bases of the junction left unmatched. This CDR3 comprises 14 residues. The germline gives CDR1 SNHLY, CDR2 FYNNEI.

The V call is TRBV28, the J call TRBJ2-1, with D possibly TRBD1 on 5 matching bases. Germline assignment: CDR1 MDHEN and CDR2 SYDVKM. CDR3 size: 15 residues. The ends were cut back, 5 bases at V and 0 bases at J, with 11 bases in the middle. DNA for the CDR3: TGTGCCAGCAGTCCCAGGACACACTCCTACAATGAGCAGTTCTTC. Translation: CASSPRTHSYNEQFF.